The clone carrying this T cell receptor (beta chain) was seen many times. Its antigen is not identified. Uncontrolled infection, other autoimmune disease, pregnancy or lactation disqualified patients from enrolment. PBMCs were obtained from approximately 10 ml fresh peripheral blood. These data come from a study of T cells in Graves' hyperthyroidism and ophthalmopathy. Notes on the study in general: Most thyroid clonotypes with frequency above 0.001 were detected in blood.

V gave up 0 bases and J gave up 4 bases; unmatched junction bases: 3. Germline-derived CDR1 and CDR2 are SGHRS and YFSETQ. The CDR3 extends over 14 amino acids. Amplification targeted TCR beta CDR3 regions from RNA transcripts. The HTBI set primed first-round TCR CDR3 RT-PCR. TCRdb redid the calling of the multiplex PCR reads with MiXCR, one entry per CDR3 protein. The table records 470,000 or so distinct CDR3 sequences, about a fifth of them present only once. Sequences were obtained from blood. The chain recombines TRBV5-1 with TRBJ1-1; 7 positions agree with TRBD1. The sequence was collected from a man between 18 and 29 years old with Graves' hyperthyroidism. CDR3 bases: TGCGCCAGCAGCTTGGTGAGGGGGCTCACTGAAGCTTTCTTT. This codes for CASSLVRGLTEAFF.